The rows below give T cell receptor beta chains drawn from one sample of a study of cytomegalovirus exposure and HLA in healthy donors. The protocol was immunoSEQ multiplex PCR, while the TCRdb copy is restricted to in-frame clones and leaves out a portion. The sample holds roughly 120,000 clones, 73% seen once. The sample consisted of PBMCs. These receptors were obtained from a woman between 40 and 50 years old in good health and CMV-seronegative. The CDR3 runs from the conserved cysteine through the conserved F or W. The D gene is left open where the match is weak. Only some rows state a clone size, as once, few, many or a class for expanded clones.

v_call,clone_size,j_call,cdr3_length,d_call,cdr3_aa,cdr3_nt
TRBV4-1,few,TRBJ1-2,15,NA,CASSKNGDRSYGYTF,TGCGCCAGCAGCAAGAACGGAGACCGGAGCTATGGCTACACCTTC
TRBV18,once,TRBJ1-3,15,TRBD1,CASSPYRGSGNTIYF,TGTGCCAGCTCACCGTACAGGGGCTCTGGAAACACCATATATTTT
TRBV29-1,NA,TRBJ2-1,15,TRBD1,CSVEATGATYNEQFF,TGCAGCGTTGAAGCGACAGGGGCGACCTACAATGAGCAGTTCTTC
TRBV7-2,NA,TRBJ2-7,13,NA,CASTRVPPYEQYF,TGTGCCAGCACCCGGGTACCCCCCTACGAGCAGTACTTC
TRBV25-1,NA,TRBJ2-1,16,TRBD2,CASSPPLAGVRNEQFF,TGTGCCAGCAGTCCCCCCTTAGCGGGAGTTCGGAATGAGCAGTTCTTC
TRBV5-1,NA,TRBJ2-3,14,NA,CASSFGGKGDTQYF,TGCGCCAGCAGCTTTGGAGGGAAAGGAGATACGCAGTATTTT
TRBV5-6,NA,TRBJ2-5,14,NA,CASSFEYFQETQYF,TGTGCCAGCAGCTTTGAATACTTCCAAGAGACCCAGTACTTC
TRBV7-9,NA,TRBJ2-7,13,NA,CASSLAADYEQYF,TGTGCCAGCAGCTTAGCGGCAGATTACGAGCAGTACTTC
TRBV7-2,NA,TRBJ1-5,12,NA,CASSRLAQPQHF,TGTGCCAGCAGCCGTTTAGCCCAGCCCCAGCATTTT
TRBV5-5,NA,TRBJ1-5,15,NA,CASRKTGGSNQPQHF,TGTGCCAGCAGAAAGACAGGCGGTAGCAATCAGCCCCAGCATTTT
TRBV4-3,NA,TRBJ2-2,16,NA,CASSQAPGEDTGELFF,TGCGCCAGCAGCCAAGCCCCCGGGGAGGACACCGGGGAGCTGTTTTTT
TRBV28,NA,TRBJ1-2,17,TRBD1,CASSPGDSHSAFYGYTF,TGTGCCAGCAGTCCCGGGGACAGCCATTCAGCGTTTTATGGCTACACCTTC
TRBV5-6,NA,TRBJ1-1,16,TRBD1,CASSLMRAGGWGEAFF,TGTGCCAGCAGCTTGATGAGGGCAGGGGGGTGGGGTGAAGCTTTCTTT
TRBV7-8,NA,TRBJ1-1,13,NA,CASSLRGNTEAFF,TGTGCCAGCAGCTTAAGGGGGAACACTGAAGCTTTCTTT
TRBV19,once,TRBJ2-7,14,TRBD1,CASSIGTGPYEQYF,TGTGCCAGTAGTATAGGGACAGGGCCCTACGAGCAGTACTTC
TRBV2,NA,TRBJ2-7,14,NA,CASRRWQGLVEQYF,TGTGCCAGCAGACGCTGGCAGGGGTTGGTCGAGCAGTACTTC
TRBV6-6,NA,TRBJ2-3,16,TRBD1,CASSPVGQARTDTQYF,TGTGCCAGCAGCCCCGTTGGACAGGCCCGCACAGATACGCAGTATTTT
TRBV4-3,NA,TRBJ2-1,18,NA,CASSQDLEQGSTYNEQFF,TGCGCCAGCAGCCAAGATTTGGAGCAGGGGTCCACCTACAATGAGCAGTTCTTC
TRBV7-8,NA,TRBJ2-1,18,TRBD2,CASSLRPPRGVVYNEQFF,TGTGCCAGCAGCCTTCGTCCTCCGCGGGGGGTAGTCTACAATGAGCAGTTCTTC
TRBV13,NA,TRBJ1-2,12,TRBD1,CASSARGYGYTF,TGTGCCAGCAGCGCCAGGGGGTATGGCTACACCTTC
TRBV6-1,once,TRBJ2-1,15,NA,CASRRPWGGNNEQFF,TGTGCCAGCAGACGCCCGTGGGGCGGGAACAATGAGCAGTTCTTC
TRBV10-3,NA,TRBJ2-4,12,NA,CAIRDSKNIQYF,TGTGCCATCAGGGACTCGAAAAACATTCAGTACTTC
TRBV5-5,NA,TRBJ2-7,14,NA,CASSPQGSDYEQYF,TGTGCCAGCAGCCCCCAGGGGTCGGACTACGAGCAGTACTTC
TRBV9,NA,TRBJ1-4,15,NA,CASSVNPGLNEKLFF,TGTGCCAGCAGCGTCAATCCAGGGCTAAATGAAAAACTGTTTTTT
TRBV4-1,NA,TRBJ1-6,18,NA,CASSQDSPERLDNSPLHF,TGCGCCAGCAGCCAAGATAGCCCCGAAAGATTAGACAATTCACCCCTCCACTTT
TRBV6-4,NA,TRBJ2-5,14,TRBD1,CASKDRVMGETQYF,TGTGCCAGCAAGGACAGGGTAATGGGAGAGACCCAGTACTTC
TRBV19,NA,TRBJ1-6,14,NA,CASSSSSYNSPLHF,TGTGCCAGTAGTTCCAGCTCCTATAATTCACCCCTCCACTTT
TRBV10-3,few,TRBJ1-1,14,TRBD1,CAISERQGNTEAFF,TGTGCCATCAGTGAGAGACAGGGAAACACTGAAGCTTTCTTT
TRBV28,NA,TRBJ2-7,13,NA,CASISRSSYEQYF,TGTGCCAGCATTTCCCGGAGCTCCTACGAGCAGTACTTC
TRBV7-2,once,TRBJ2-3,15,TRBD2,CASSSGLAGLDTQYF,TGTGCCAGCAGTTCGGGACTAGCGGGCTTGGATACGCAGTATTTT
TRBV18,NA,TRBJ2-7,14,TRBD2,CASSLGAGVGEQYF,TGTGCCAGCTCACTCGGGGCGGGAGTAGGGGAGCAGTACTTC
TRBV7-9,NA,TRBJ1-1,15,TRBD1,CASSLGGIDRGVTFF,TGTGCCAGCAGCTTAGGTGGGATCGACAGGGGGGTCACTTTCTTT
TRBV15,NA,TRBJ2-3,13,TRBD1,CATRITGADTQYF,TGTGCCACCAGGATTACAGGGGCAGATACGCAGTATTTT
TRBV29-1,NA,TRBJ2-7,14,TRBD2,CSGLAGTGGEEQYF,TGCAGCGGACTAGCCGGGACGGGTGGGGAGGAGCAGTACTTC
TRBV28,NA,TRBJ2-7,11,NA,CASSLRYEQYF,TGTGCCAGCAGTTTACGGTACGAGCAGTACTTC
TRBV7-2,NA,TRBJ1-6,16,NA,CASSFSPRGNNSPLHF,TGTGCCAGCAGCTTCAGTCCGAGGGGGAATAATTCACCCCTCCACTTT
TRBV6-1,few,TRBJ2-3,16,NA,CASSVGQGPRSPTQYF,TGTGCCAGCAGTGTAGGGCAGGGCCCCCGATCGCCTACGCAGTATTTT